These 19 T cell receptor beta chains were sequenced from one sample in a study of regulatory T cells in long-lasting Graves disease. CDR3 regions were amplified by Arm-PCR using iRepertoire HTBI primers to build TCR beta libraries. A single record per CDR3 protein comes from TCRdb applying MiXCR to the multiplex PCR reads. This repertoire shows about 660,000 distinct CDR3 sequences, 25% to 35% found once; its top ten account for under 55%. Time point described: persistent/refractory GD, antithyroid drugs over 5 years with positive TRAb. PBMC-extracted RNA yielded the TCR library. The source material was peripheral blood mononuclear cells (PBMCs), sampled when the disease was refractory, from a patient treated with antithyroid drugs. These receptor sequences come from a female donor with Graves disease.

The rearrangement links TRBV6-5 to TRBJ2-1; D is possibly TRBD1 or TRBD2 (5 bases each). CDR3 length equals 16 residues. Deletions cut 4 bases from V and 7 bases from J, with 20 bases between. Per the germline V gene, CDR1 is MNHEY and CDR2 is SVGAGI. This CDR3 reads CASSSLGRSRYNEQFF. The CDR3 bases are TGTGCCAGCAGTTCCCTGGGACGCTCAAGGTATAATGAGCAGTTCTTC.

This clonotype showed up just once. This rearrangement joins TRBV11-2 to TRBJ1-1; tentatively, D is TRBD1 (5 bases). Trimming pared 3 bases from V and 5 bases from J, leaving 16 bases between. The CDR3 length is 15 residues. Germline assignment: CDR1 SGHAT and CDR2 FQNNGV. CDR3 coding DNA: TGTGCCAGCAGCTTGGCAGGGATCGGGGGTACTGAAGCTTTCTTT. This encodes CASSLAGIGGTEAFF.

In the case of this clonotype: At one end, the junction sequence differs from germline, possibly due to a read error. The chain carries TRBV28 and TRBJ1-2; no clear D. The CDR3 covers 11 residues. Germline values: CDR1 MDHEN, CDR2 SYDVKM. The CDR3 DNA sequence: TGTGCCAGCAGTCTTAACTATGACTACACCTTC. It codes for CASSLNYDYTF.

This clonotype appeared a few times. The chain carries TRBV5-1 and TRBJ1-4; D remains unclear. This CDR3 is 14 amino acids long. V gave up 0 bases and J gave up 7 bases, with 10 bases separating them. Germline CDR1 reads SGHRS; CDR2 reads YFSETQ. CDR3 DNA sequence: TGCGCCAGCAGCTTGGGAGGTTTCGGTGAAAAACTGTTTTTT. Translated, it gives CASSLGGFGEKLFF.

The chain's CDR3 is CASSYELTGGLMNTQYF. For the CDR3, the DNA is TGTGCCAGCAGTTATGAGTTGACCGGGGGACTTATGAATACGCAGTATTTT. The chain joins TRBV6-2 or TRBV6-3 to TRBJ2-3, with D possibly TRBD2 on 6 matching bases. In germline, CDR1 is MNHEY, CDR2 SVGEGT. The V and J ends lost 3 bases and 7 bases respectively, with 23 bases between them. The CDR3 runs to 17 residues.

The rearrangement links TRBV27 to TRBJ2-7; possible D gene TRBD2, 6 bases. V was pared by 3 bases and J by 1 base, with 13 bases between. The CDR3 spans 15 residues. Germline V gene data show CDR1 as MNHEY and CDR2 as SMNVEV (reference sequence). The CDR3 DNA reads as TGTGCCAGCAGTTTTGAACTAGCAACATCCTACGAGCAGTACTTC. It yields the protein CASSFELATSYEQYF.

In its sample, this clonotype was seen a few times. The CDR3 loop reads CASSQDQRGLYEQYF. The CDR3 region has the DNA TGTGCCAGCAGCCAAGATCAGAGGGGGCTCTACGAGCAGTACTTC. The rearrangement joins TRBV3-1 to TRBJ2-7; TRBD1 agrees at 7 bases. The V and J ends lost 0 bases and 3 bases, in that order; junction bases with no gene match: 5. CDR3 size: 15 residues. Germline V gene sequence: CDR1 LGHDT, CDR2 YNNKEL (reference sequence).

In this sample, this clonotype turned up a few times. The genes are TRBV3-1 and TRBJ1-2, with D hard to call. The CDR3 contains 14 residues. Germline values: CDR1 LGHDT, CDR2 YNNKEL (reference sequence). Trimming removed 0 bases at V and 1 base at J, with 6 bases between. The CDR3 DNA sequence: TGTGCCAGCAGCCAAGAAACCGGTAACTATGGCTACACCTTC. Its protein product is CASSQETGNYGYTF.

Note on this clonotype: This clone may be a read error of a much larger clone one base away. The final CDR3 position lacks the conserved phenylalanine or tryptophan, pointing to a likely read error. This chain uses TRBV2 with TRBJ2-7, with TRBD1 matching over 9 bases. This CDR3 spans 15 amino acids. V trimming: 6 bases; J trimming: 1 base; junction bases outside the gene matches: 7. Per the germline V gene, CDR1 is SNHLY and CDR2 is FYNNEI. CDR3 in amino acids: CASRPPGQGSYEQYS. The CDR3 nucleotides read TGTGCCAGCAGGCCCCCGGGACAGGGTTCCTACGAGCAGTACTCC.

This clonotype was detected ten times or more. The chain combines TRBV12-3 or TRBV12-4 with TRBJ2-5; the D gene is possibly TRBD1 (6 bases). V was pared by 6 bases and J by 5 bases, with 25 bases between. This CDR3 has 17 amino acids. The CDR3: CASSLILVGDTAETQYF. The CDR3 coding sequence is TGTGCCAGCAGCCTTATTTTGGTGGGGGACACGGCGGAGACCCAGTACTTC.

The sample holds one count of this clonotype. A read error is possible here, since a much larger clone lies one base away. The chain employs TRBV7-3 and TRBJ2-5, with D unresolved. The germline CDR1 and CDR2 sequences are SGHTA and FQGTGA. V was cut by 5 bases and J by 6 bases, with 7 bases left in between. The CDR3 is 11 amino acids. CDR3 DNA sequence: TGTGCCAGCAGCAATGGGAAGACCCAGTACTTC. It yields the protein CASSNGKTQYF.

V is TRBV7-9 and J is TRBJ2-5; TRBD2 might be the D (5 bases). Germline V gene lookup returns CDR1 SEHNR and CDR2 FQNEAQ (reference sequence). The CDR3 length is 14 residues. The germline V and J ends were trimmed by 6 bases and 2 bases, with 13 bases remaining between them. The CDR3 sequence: CASRALDFQETQYF. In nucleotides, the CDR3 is TGTGCCAGCAGAGCTTTGGACTTTCAAGAGACCCAGTACTTC.

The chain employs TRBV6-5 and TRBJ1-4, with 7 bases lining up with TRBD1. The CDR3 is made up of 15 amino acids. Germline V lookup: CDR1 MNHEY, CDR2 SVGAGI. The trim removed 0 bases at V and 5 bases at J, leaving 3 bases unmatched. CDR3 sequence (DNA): TGTGCCAGCAGTTACTCGGACAGGCCGAATGAAAAACTGTTTTTT. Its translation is CASSYSDRPNEKLFF.

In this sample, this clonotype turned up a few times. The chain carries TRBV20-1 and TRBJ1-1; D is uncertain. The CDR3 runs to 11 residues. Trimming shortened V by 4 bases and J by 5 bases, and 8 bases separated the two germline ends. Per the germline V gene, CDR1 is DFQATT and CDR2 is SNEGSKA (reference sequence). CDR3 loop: CSAMSDTEAFF. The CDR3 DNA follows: TGCAGTGCTATGTCCGATACTGAAGCTTTCTTT.

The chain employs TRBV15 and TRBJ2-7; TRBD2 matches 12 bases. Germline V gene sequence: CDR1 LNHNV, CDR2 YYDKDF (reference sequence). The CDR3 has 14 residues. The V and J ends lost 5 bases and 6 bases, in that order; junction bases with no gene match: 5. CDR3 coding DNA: TGTGCCACCAGCGTACTAGCGGGAGGCGGCGAGCAGTACTTC. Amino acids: CATSVLAGGGEQYF.

As DNA, the CDR3 is TGTGCCAGCAGCTACAGGGCCCGCTCTGGAAACACCATATATTTT. Amino acid sequence: CASSYRARSGNTIYF. The chain recombines TRBV12-3 or TRBV12-4 with TRBJ1-3, with D maybe TRBD1 (6 bases). The V gene lost 6 bases and the J gene lost 0 bases, with 12 bases spanning the gap. The CDR3 sequence is 15 residues long.

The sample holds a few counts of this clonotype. The CDR3 nucleotides read TGCGCCAGCAGCCAAGAGGACTATTCCTACGAGCAGTACTTC. Residues: CASSQEDYSYEQYF. The V call is TRBV4-1, the J call TRBJ2-7, with a possible D match to TRBD2 (6 bases). V was clipped by 0 bases and J by 1 base, with 7 bases between them. Germline lookup yields CDR1 MGHRA and CDR2 YSYEKL. This CDR3 has 14 residues.

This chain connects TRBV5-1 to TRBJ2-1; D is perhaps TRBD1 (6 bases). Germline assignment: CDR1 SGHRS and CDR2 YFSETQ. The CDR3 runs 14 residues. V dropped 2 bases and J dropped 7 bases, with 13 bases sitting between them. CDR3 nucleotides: TGCGCCAGCAGCTTCCGGACAGCCTTTAATGAGCAGTTCTTC. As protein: CASSFRTAFNEQFF.

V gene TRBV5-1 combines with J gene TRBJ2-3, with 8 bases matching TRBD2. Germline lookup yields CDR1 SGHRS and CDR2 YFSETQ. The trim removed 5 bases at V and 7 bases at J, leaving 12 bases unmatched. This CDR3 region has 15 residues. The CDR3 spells CASRQNSGVPHTQYF. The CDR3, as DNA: TGCGCCAGCAGGCAAAATAGCGGGGTGCCACATACGCAGTATTTT.